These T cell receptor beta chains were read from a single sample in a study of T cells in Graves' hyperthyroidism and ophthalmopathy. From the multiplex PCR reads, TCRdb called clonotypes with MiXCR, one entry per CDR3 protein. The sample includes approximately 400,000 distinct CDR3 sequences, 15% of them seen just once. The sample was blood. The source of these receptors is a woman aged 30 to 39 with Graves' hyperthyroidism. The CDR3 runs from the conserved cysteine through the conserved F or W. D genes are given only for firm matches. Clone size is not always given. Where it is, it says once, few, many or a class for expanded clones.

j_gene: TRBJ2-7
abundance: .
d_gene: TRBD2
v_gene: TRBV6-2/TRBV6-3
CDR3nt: TGTGCCAGCCTGACCATAGCGGGACGGTTCTACGAGCAGTACTTC
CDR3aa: CASLTIAGRFYEQYF

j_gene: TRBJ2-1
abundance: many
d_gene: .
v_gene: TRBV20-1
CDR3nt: TGCAGTGCTAGAGAGGCGGGACTGGGGAATGAGCAGTTCTTC
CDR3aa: CSAREAGLGNEQFF

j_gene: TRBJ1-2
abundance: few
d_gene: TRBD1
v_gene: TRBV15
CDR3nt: TGTGCCACCAGCAGAGATCAAAAAACAGGGGATGGCTACACCTTC
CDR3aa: CATSRDQKTGDGYTF

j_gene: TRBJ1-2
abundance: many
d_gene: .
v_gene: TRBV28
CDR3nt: TGTGCCAGCAGTTTGGGACTGGGAGGCTATGGCTACACCTTC
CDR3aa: CASSLGLGGYGYTF

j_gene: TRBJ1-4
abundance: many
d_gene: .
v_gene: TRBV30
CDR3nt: TGTGCCTGGAGTGTGTTTAGACAGCCAACTAATGAAAAACTGTTTTTT
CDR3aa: CAWSVFRQPTNEKLFF

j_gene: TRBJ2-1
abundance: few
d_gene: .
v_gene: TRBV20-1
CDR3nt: TGCAGTGCTAGAGAGGGACGCTATAGCTCCTACAATGAGCAGTTCTTC
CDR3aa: CSAREGRYSSYNEQFF

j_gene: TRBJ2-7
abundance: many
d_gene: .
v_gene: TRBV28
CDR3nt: TGTGCCAGCAGTCTAAGGGAGGACAGCTCCTACGAGCAGTACTTC
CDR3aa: CASSLREDSSYEQYF

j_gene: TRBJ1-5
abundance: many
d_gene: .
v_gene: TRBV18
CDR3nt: TGTGCCAGCTCAGGGCAGGCTCCTTATAAGAGCAATCAGCCCCAGCATTTT
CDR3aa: CASSGQAPYKSNQPQHF

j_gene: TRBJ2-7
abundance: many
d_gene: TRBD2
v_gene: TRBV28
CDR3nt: TGTGCCAGCAGCCCACCTCTAGCGGGAGTCCGCGAGCAGTACTTC
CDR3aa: CASSPPLAGVREQYF

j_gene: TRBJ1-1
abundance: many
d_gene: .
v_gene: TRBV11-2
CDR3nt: TGTGCCAGCAGCTTAGCGGGACACATGAACACTGAAGCTTTCTTT
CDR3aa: CASSLAGHMNTEAFF

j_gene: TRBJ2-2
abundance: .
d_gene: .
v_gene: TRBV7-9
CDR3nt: TGTGCCAGCAGCTCGACAGGAGATGGGACCGGGGAGCTGTTTTTT
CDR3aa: CASSSTGDGTGELFF

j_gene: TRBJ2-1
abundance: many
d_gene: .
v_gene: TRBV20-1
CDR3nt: TGCAGTGCTCTTAGAAATGAGCAGTTCTTC
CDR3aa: CSALRNEQFF

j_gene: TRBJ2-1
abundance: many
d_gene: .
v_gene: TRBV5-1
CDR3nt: TGCGCCAGCAGCCCCCTCGTGGCCGGGCACAATGAGCAGTTCTTC
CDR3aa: CASSPLVAGHNEQFF

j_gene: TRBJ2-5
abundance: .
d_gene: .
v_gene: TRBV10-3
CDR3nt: TGTGCCATCTCGCGACCAGGGGAGACCCAGTACTTC
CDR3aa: CAISRPGETQYF

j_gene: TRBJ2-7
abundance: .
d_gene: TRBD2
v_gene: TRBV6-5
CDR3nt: TGTGCCAGCAGTTACTCGAACCCTCTAGCGGGAGGCTACGAGCAGTACTTC
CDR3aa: CASSYSNPLAGGYEQYF

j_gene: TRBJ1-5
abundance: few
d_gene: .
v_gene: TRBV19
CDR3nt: TGTGCCAGTAGTATAGAGCAGCCACTGAAGCCGTGGCAGCCCCAGCATTTT
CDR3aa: CASSIEQPLKPWQPQHF

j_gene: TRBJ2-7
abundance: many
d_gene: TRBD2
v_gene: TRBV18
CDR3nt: TGTGCCAGCTCATCAGGGACTAGACGCGACGAGCAGTACTTC
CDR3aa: CASSSGTRRDEQYF